The 12 T cell receptor beta chains below all came from one sample that was sequenced in a study of CD8+ T cells in alopecia areata. Treatment described: oral pan-JAK inhibitor, 5-10 mg twice daily. Peripheral blood and lesional scalp punch biopsies were taken from alopecia areata patients. After isolation, RNA underwent reverse transcription to generate cDNA as the sequencing template. The repertoire was sequenced with immunoSEQ multiplex PCR; TCRdb's copy has only in-frame clones and lacks some. The sample includes under 4,500 clones, approximately 70% seen only once; the top ten take around 9.3%. The sequenced sample was skin, obtained at week 24, from a patient treated with tofacitinib. Receptors were obtained from a human donor with alopecia areata.

This chain links TRBV19 with TRBJ2-7; D perhaps matches TRBD1 (6 bases). V was pared by 7 bases and J by 1 base, with 17 bases between. This CDR3 has 15 residues. Germline V gene lookup returns CDR1 LNHDA and CDR2 SQIVND (reference sequence). The DNA of the CDR3 is TGTGCCAGTATGAGGCGTCCAGGGGATTCCTACGAGCAGTACTTC. Translating gives CASMRRPGDSYEQYF.

The chain recombines TRBV7-9 with TRBJ2-5, with D unresolved. Germline loops: CDR1 SEHNR, CDR2 FQNEAQ (reference sequence). CDR3 length: 12 residues. Trimming shortened V by 4 bases and J by 0 bases, and 3 bases separated the two germline ends. The CDR3 nucleotides read TGTGCCAGCAGCTACTACCAAGAGACCCAGTACTTC. Protein product: CASSYYQETQYF.

The genes are TRBV13 and TRBJ2-5; 7 bases line up with TRBD1. The end of the DNA fits TRBJ2-7 better, so the J call may be wrong. This CDR3 is built from 14 residues. CDR1 and CDR2 (germline): PRHDT, FYEKMQ (reference sequence). For the CDR3, the DNA is TGTGCCAGCAGCTACCGACAGGGCTTTTACGAGCAGTACTTC. Residues: CASSYRQGFYEQYF.

As DNA, the CDR3 is TGTGCCAGCAGTGAATTTCGAGGGGACAAGAACCCCTACGAGCAGTACTTC. Its protein is CASSEFRGDKNPYEQYF. J is TRBJ2-7 and V is TRBV25-1; weak D call: TRBD1 (6 bases). Trimming pared 1 base from V and 2 bases from J, leaving 18 bases between. This CDR3 is built from 17 residues. Germline V lookup: CDR1 MGHDK, CDR2 SYGVNS.

The chain combines TRBV4-1 with TRBJ1-1; D is unclear. The V end lost 4 bases, the J end lost 6 bases, and 12 bases lay between the germline ends. In germline, CDR1 is MGHRA, CDR2 YSYEKL. This CDR3 is built from 13 residues. The CDR3 reads CASSPTANSEAFF. The CDR3 DNA is TGCGCCAGCAGCCCGACGGCCAATTCTGAAGCTTTCTTT.

This clone occurred once. The gene calls are TRBV30 and TRBJ2-5; D call uncertain. The length of the CDR3 is 11 residues. Per germline, CDR1 GTSNPN and CDR2 SVGIG (reference sequence). Trimming shortened V by 4 bases and J by 5 bases, and 8 bases separated the two germline ends. The CDR3 loop is CAWTSRETQYF. The CDR3 nucleotides are TGTGCCTGGACCTCGAGGGAGACCCAGTACTTC.

This chain links TRBV15 with TRBJ1-3, with D possibly TRBD1 on 5 matching bases. The CDR3 totals 14 residues. Trimming pared 1 base from V and 3 bases from J, leaving 7 bases between. Per the germline V gene, CDR1 is LNHNV and CDR2 is YYDKDF (reference sequence). The CDR3 spells CATSRAGGGNTIYF. Written as DNA, the CDR3 is TGTGCCACCAGCAGAGCTGGGGGTGGAAACACCATATATTTT.

The chain combines TRBV28 with TRBJ1-1; 8 bases match TRBD1. J gave up 4 bases and V 6 bases, and 4 bases lay outside the gene matches. In germline, CDR1 is MDHEN, CDR2 SYDVKM. CDR3 size: 13 residues. CDR3 bases: TGTGCCAGCAGAACCACAGGGGGCACTGAAGCTTTCTTT. This codes for CASRTTGGTEAFF.

This clone was seen a handful of times. The genes are TRBV6-5 and TRBJ2-3, with D uncertain. V lost 2 bases to trimming and J lost 3 bases, with 15 bases between them. The germline CDR1 and CDR2 sequences are MNHEY and SVGAGI. This CDR3 comprises 16 residues. In DNA form, the CDR3 reads TGTGCCAGCAGTTACCTCAACAGCTTAGGGACAGATACGCAGTATTTT. As protein: CASSYLNSLGTDTQYF.

V gene TRBV29-1 combines with J gene TRBJ1-3; unclear D gene. The length of the CDR3 is 13 residues. Germline CDR1 is SQVTM and CDR2 is ANQGSEA. The V gene lost 7 bases and the J gene lost 2 bases, with 12 bases spanning the gap. The CDR3 loop reads CSAEFFTGNTIYF. In DNA form, the CDR3 reads TGCAGCGCTGAGTTTTTTACTGGAAACACCATATATTTT.

The gene calls are TRBV5-1 and TRBJ2-5, with TRBD1 matching 10 bases. The CDR3 runs 16 residues. Germline lookup yields CDR1 SGHRS and CDR2 YFSETQ. V lost 0 bases to trimming and J lost 4 bases; unmatched junction nucleotides: 6. For the CDR3, the DNA is TGCGCCAGCAGCTTGGCGGTGACAGGGGGCTTAGAGACCCAGTACTTC. Its translation: CASSLAVTGGLETQYF.

The chain recombines TRBV7-2 with TRBJ2-5, with TRBD2 identical over 7 bases. The ends lost 6 bases at V and 9 bases at J; junction bases unmatched: 7. This CDR3 spans 12 amino acids. CDR1 is SGHTA and CDR2 is FQGNSA in the germline V gene. The CDR3 coding sequence is TGTGCCAGCAGTCCTTTCGGGGGGTCCCAGTACTTC. Its translation: CASSPFGGSQYF.